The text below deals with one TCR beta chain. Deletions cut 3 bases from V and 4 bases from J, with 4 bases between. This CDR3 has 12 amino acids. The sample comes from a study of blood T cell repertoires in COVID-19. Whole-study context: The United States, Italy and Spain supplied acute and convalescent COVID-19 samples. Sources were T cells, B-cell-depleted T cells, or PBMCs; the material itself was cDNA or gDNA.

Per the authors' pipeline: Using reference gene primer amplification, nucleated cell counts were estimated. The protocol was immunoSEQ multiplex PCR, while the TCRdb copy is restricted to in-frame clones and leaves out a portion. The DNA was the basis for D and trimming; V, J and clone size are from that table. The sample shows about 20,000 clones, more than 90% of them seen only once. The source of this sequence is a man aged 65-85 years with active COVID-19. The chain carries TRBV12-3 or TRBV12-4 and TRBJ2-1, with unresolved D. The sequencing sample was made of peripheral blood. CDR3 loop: CASSFGYNEQFF. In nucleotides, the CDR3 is TGTGCCAGCAGTTTCGGGTACAATGAGCAGTTCTTC.